The rows below give T cell receptor beta chains drawn from one sample of a study of blood T cells in healthy people across ages. A single record per CDR3 protein comes from TCRdb applying MiXCR to the 5' RACE reads. The repertoire holds about 1.6 million distinct CDR3 sequences, with roughly a third as singletons. The sequencing input was blood. The receptors were sampled from a woman aged 25 to 39 in good health. The CDR3 runs from the conserved cysteine through the conserved F or W.

J gene	V gene	CDR3 protein
TRBJ2-7	TRBV4-1	CASSPGDRRGGKQYF
TRBJ2-7	TRBV20-1	CSAPDSRSYEQYF
TRBJ1-1	TRBV6-5	CASSFGAGTASLNTEAFF
TRBJ1-2	TRBV5-1	CASSPRWGLDYGYTF
TRBJ1-2	TRBV4-1	CASSLSGGGGYGYTF
TRBJ2-3	TRBV7-2	CASSSIHVDASTDTQYF
TRBJ2-6	TRBV6-1	CASRPPGSGANVLTF
TRBJ2-5	TRBV4-1	CASSQVREETQYF
TRBJ2-7	TRBV4-2	CASSQGLAGVFYEQYF
TRBJ2-5	TRBV30	CAWRGMTGIQETQYF
TRBJ2-7	TRBV27	CASSFEHSPPGEQYF
TRBJ2-3	TRBV29-1	CSVESPSGRSTDTQYF